This TCR beta chain was sequenced for a study of tumor-infiltrating lymphocytes in localized non-small cell lung cancer. Points from the study as a whole: IM1 and IM2 tumors showed no difference in T-cell fraction.

Here immunoSEQ multiplex PCR was the method, and the copy in TCRdb shows in-frame clones only, minus some. The top ten clones hold under 13% of a sample with about 16,000 clones, more than 75% of them seen once. There are 16 residues in the CDR3. The V gene lost 1 base and the J gene lost 1 base, with 13 bases spanning the gap. Germline CDR1 reads SGHTA; CDR2 reads FQGNSA. About this clone: Its antigen is still unknown.

This rearrangement joins TRBV7-2 to TRBJ2-5, with D unclear. Source material: uninvolved lung tissue not adjacent to the tumor. The clonotype comes from a human donor with non-small cell lung cancer. This CDR3 reads CASSLGFPNTQETQYF. Written as DNA, the CDR3 is TGTGCCAGCAGCTTAGGGTTCCCCAACACCCAAGAGACCCAGTACTTC.